A selection of T cell receptor beta chains follows, all from one sample in a study of cytomegalovirus exposure and HLA in healthy donors. Assay: immunoSEQ multiplex PCR; the TCRdb copy retains only in-frame clones and omits some. The sample has some 150,000 clones, 75% to 80% seen once. The sample consisted of PBMCs. The receptors stem from a woman aged 45-60 years in good health and CMV-seronegative. Both conserved end residues are part of each CDR3. Each record gives: V gene, CDR3 protein.

v_gene: TRBV5-1; CDR3aa: CASSSEVPGQGHNEQFF
v_gene: TRBV6-1; CDR3aa: CASSRLIDDQPQHF
v_gene: TRBV19; CDR3aa: CASSRPAGGLGGQYF
v_gene: TRBV5-4; CDR3aa: CASSLEWAVPYGYTF
v_gene: TRBV5-6; CDR3aa: CASSIGTGGAYEQYF
v_gene: TRBV7-2; CDR3aa: CASSLDTDYGYTF
v_gene: TRBV15; CDR3aa: CATSRSLSGGDEQFF
v_gene: TRBV10-1; CDR3aa: CASSESIARGTQYF
v_gene: TRBV28; CDR3aa: CASSFNGQGVTDTQYF
v_gene: TRBV5-8; CDR3aa: CASSSRAGRYTF
v_gene: TRBV18; CDR3aa: CASSPTEYEQYF
v_gene: TRBV11-3; CDR3aa: CASSSGQRNTIYF
v_gene: TRBV27; CDR3aa: CASSWVASGALTPDTQYF
v_gene: TRBV7-9; CDR3aa: CASRGGVVAEAFF
v_gene: TRBV7-9; CDR3aa: CASSLGGAGETQYF
v_gene: TRBV28; CDR3aa: CASTLTRGPGLMNTEAFF
v_gene: TRBV29-1; CDR3aa: CSVEPRSGINGYTF
v_gene: TRBV28; CDR3aa: CASSLTGSGVNTEAFF
v_gene: TRBV7-2; CDR3aa: CASSLVQPNTEAFF
v_gene: TRBV21-1; CDR3aa: CASGRGDRGIYEQYF
v_gene: TRBV19; CDR3aa: CASSPGQGAYTGELFF
v_gene: TRBV10-1; CDR3aa: CASSADGQPYTF
v_gene: TRBV7-8; CDR3aa: CASSQTGAYNSPLHF
v_gene: TRBV28; CDR3aa: CASLSGGAFQPQHF
v_gene: TRBV11-2; CDR3aa: CASSQGLAGSSTDTQYF
v_gene: TRBV11-1; CDR3aa: CASSVLEIPYEQYF
v_gene: TRBV5-4; CDR3aa: CASKRQLDSADTQYF
v_gene: TRBV2; CDR3aa: CASSVQAGQINEQFF
v_gene: TRBV27; CDR3aa: CASSLRRIGGVHTEAFF
v_gene: TRBV5-1; CDR3aa: CASSHGTPEIDYGYTF
v_gene: TRBV7-2; CDR3aa: CASSLQGGNQPQHF
v_gene: TRBV2; CDR3aa: CASGRAETGEGTEAFF
v_gene: TRBV4-1; CDR3aa: CASSQEINQPQHF
v_gene: TRBV25-1; CDR3aa: CASSGGAGGYTDTQYF
v_gene: TRBV7-6; CDR3aa: CASSLGRGEEGNQPQHF
v_gene: TRBV19; CDR3aa: CASSIGRGDNSPLHF
v_gene: TRBV7-9; CDR3aa: CASSSKGGGQPQHF
v_gene: TRBV4-1; CDR3aa: CASSQDLNRGNYSPLHF
v_gene: TRBV6-1; CDR3aa: CASSDGGQGATPLHF
v_gene: TRBV5-6; CDR3aa: CASSLEQGAYNEQFF
v_gene: TRBV7-2; CDR3aa: CASSLGSRENQPQHF
v_gene: TRBV9; CDR3aa: CASSVGLLVTTGELFF
v_gene: TRBV5-1; CDR3aa: CASSFVPLDYTYNEQFF
v_gene: TRBV29-1; CDR3aa: CSVDRGRSTEAFF
v_gene: TRBV5-1; CDR3aa: CASRTSGGNEQFF
v_gene: TRBV2; CDR3aa: CASSEARFHEQYF
v_gene: TRBV29-1; CDR3aa: CSVSETGGARGYTF
v_gene: TRBV29-1; CDR3aa: CSALPTLNTEAFF
v_gene: TRBV19; CDR3aa: CASSSTGGFSYNEQFF
v_gene: TRBV6-1; CDR3aa: CASSSSQGEGSPLHF
v_gene: TRBV5-5; CDR3aa: CASSPRGSNQPQHF
v_gene: TRBV7-8; CDR3aa: CASSYRFSTRRGQETQYF
v_gene: TRBV28; CDR3aa: CASSYGGGGWNTGELFF
v_gene: TRBV5-6; CDR3aa: CASSRLTGELFF
v_gene: TRBV4-2; CDR3aa: CASSQVIPRGGNSPLHF